This T cell receptor (beta chain) emerged from a study of blood T cell repertoires in COVID-19. In regard to this clone: The sample holds other DNA sequences that translate to the same CDR3.

Germline V CDR1 and CDR2: SGHRS, YFSETQ. The length of the CDR3 is 16 residues. V lost 0 bases to trimming and J lost 1 base; unmatched junction nucleotides: 4. The data were produced by immunoSEQ multiplex PCR, yet TCRdb's version contains in-frame clones alone and is incomplete. The sample gives more than 150,000 clones, around 77% of which show up once; around 16% is in the top ten. The sequence was collected from a man in his 60s with active or convalescent COVID-19. The chain uses TRBV5-1 and TRBJ2-1, with 7 nucleotides matching TRBD1. The sample comprised peripheral blood. CDR3 sequence: CASSLGAGGSYNEQFF. CDR3 sequence (DNA): TGCGCCAGCAGCTTGGGGGCAGGGGGATCCTACAATGAGCAGTTCTTC. The complete variable domain, with remaining parts taken from reference TRBV5-1 and TRBJ2-1, reads KAGVTQTPRYLIKTRGQQVTLSCSPISGHRSVSWYQQTPGQGLQFLFEYFSETQRNKGNFPGRFSGRQFSNSRSEMNVSTLELGDSALYLCASSLGAGGSYNEQFFGPGTRLTVL.